This TCR beta chain was retrieved from a study of blood T cell repertoires in COVID-19. About the study: T cells, B-cell-depleted T cells, or PBMCs provided the cDNA or gDNA that served as material.

Sequencing used immunoSEQ multiplex PCR; TCRdb keeps in-frame clones, though not all of them. The table records 200,000 to 250,000 clones, 80% to 90% of them present only once. The germline gives CDR1 MDHEN, CDR2 SYDVKM. V shed 6 bases and J 11 bases; nucleotides not matched to a gene: 21. The CDR3 has 17 amino acids. V usage is TRBV28 and J usage is TRBJ2-3, with TRBD2 matching 9 bases. The specimen sequenced was peripheral blood. This clonotype was obtained from a man aged 40-49 years with acute or convalescent COVID-19. The CDR3 DNA reads TGTGCCAGCAGCGTCCCCTCCGGCTGGCGGGGGGGTAGTAGGCAGTATTTT. Amino acid sequence: CASSVPSGWRGGSRQYF.